This entry concerns a single TCR beta chain. V was clipped by 8 bases and J by 1 base; unmatched bases: 1. CDR3 size: 15 residues. Germline CDR1 is MNHEY and CDR2 is SMNVEV (reference sequence). The method was immunoSEQ multiplex PCR; TCRdb's version includes in-frame clones alone and lacks a portion of them. The sample shows about 160,000 clones, 80% to 95% of them seen only once. This sample was included in a study of control samples from healthy donors and cancer patients. This receptor was taken from a woman aged 25 to 45 in good health. Material: blood. V is TRBV27 and J is TRBJ2-6; TRBD1 matches 11 bases. The CDR3 loop is CASRDRGSGANVLTF. CDR3 coding DNA: TGTGCCAGCCGGGACAGGGGGTCTGGGGCCAACGTCCTGACTTTC.